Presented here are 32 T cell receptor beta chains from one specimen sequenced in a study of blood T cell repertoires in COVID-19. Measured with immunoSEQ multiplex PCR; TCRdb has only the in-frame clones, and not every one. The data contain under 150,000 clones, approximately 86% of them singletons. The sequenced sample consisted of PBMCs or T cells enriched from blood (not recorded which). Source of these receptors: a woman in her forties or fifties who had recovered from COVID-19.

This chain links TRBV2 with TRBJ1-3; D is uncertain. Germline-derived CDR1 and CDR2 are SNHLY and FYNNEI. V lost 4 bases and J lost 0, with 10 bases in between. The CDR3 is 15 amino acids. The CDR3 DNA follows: TGTGCCAGCAGTGCCGTAGTGTCCTCTGGAAACACCATATATTTT. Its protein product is CASSAVVSSGNTIYF.

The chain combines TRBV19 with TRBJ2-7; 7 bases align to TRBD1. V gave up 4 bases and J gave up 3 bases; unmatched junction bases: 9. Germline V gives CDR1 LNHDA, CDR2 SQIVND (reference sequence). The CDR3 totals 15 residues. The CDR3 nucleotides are TGTGCCAGTAGTAGAGGGGGCAGGGGGTTCTACGAGCAGTACTTC. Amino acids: CASSRGGRGFYEQYF.

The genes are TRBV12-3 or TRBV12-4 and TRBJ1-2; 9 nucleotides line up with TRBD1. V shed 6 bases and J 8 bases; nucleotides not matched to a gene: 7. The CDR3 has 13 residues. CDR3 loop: CASRRTGEGGYTF. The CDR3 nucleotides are TGTGCCAGCAGGCGGACAGGGGAGGGCGGCTACACCTTC.

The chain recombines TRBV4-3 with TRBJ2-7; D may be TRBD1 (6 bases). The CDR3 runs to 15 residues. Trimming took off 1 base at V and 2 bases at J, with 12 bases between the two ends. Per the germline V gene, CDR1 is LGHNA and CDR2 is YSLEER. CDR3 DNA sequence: TGCGCCAGCAGCCAAGGGGGGCAGGGAACCTACGAGCAGTACTTC. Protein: CASSQGGQGTYEQYF.

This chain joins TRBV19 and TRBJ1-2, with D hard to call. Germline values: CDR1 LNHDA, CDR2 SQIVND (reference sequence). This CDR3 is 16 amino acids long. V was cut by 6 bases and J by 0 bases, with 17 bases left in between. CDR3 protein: CASRSGGQTPNYGYTF. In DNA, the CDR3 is TGTGCCAGTAGATCTGGTGGGCAGACACCTAACTATGGCTACACCTTC.

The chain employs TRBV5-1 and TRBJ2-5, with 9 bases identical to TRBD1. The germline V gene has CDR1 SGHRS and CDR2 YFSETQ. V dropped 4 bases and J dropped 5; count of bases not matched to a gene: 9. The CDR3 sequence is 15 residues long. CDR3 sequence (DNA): TGCGCCAGCAGCCGGGGACAGGGAATGAAGGAGACCCAGTACTTC. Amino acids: CASSRGQGMKETQYF.

The CDR3 DNA sequence: TGTGCCAGCAGAGAAGGGGATTTTGGTGGCTACACCTTC. Protein: CASREGDFGGYTF. The chain uses TRBV27 and TRBJ1-2; TRBD1 is a possible D gene (5 bases). Germline values: CDR1 MNHEY, CDR2 SMNVEV (reference sequence). This CDR3 is built from 13 residues. Trimming left V 6 bases short and J 7 bases short, with 15 bases between.

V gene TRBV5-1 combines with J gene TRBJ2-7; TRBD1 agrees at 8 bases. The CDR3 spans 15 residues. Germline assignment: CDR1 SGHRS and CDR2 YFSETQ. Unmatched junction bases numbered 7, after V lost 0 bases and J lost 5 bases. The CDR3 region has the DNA TGCGCCAGCAGCTTGGGTGGACAGGGTAGACACGAGCAGTACTTC. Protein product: CASSLGGQGRHEQYF.

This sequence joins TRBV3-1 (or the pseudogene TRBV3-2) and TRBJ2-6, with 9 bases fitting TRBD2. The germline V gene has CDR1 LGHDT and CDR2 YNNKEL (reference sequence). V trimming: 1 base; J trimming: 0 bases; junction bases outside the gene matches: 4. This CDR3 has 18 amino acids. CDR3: CASSQGLAGYSGANVLTF. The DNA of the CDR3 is TGTGCCAGCAGCCAAGGGCTAGCGGGGTACTCTGGGGCCAACGTCCTGACTTTC.

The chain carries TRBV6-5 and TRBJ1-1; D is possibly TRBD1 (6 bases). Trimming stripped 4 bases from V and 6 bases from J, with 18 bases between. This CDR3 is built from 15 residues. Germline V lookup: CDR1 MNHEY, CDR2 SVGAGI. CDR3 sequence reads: CASSSPPGGPAEAFF. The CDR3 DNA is TGTGCCAGCAGTTCCCCCCCCGGGGGGCCCGCTGAAGCTTTCTTT.

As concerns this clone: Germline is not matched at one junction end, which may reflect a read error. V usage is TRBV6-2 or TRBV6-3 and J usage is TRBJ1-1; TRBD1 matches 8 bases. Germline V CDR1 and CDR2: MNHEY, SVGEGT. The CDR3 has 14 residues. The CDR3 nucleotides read TGTGCCAGCAGTTTCTTCTTGACACAGGGGGGACTTAGGTTT. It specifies CASSFFLTQGGLRF.

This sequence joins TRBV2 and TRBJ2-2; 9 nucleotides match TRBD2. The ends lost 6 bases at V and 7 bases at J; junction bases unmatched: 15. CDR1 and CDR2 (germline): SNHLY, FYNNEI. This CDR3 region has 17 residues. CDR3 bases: TGTGCCAGCAGCCCCACGGGTAGCGGGAGTCTTTTCGGGGAGCTGTTTTTT. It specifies CASSPTGSGSLFGELFF.

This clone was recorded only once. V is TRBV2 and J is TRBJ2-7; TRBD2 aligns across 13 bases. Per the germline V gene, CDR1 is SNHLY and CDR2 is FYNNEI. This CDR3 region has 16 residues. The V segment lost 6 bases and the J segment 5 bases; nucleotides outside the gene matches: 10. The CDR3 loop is CASRSTSGGAQNEQYF. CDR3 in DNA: TGTGCCAGCAGGTCTACTAGCGGGGGGGCCCAGAACGAGCAGTACTTC.

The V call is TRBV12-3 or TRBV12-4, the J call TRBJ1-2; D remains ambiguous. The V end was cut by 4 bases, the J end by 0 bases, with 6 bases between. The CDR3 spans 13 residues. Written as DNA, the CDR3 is TGTGCCAGCAGTTCTCAGTCTAACTATGGCTACACCTTC. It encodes CASSSQSNYGYTF.

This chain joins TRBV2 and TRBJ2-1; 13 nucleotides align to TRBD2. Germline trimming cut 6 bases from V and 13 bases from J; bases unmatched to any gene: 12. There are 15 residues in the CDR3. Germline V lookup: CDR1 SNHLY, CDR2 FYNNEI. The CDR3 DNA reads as TGTGCCAGCAGCGAACTAGCGGGGGGGCCCCTTGACCAGTTCTTC. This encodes CASSELAGGPLDQFF.

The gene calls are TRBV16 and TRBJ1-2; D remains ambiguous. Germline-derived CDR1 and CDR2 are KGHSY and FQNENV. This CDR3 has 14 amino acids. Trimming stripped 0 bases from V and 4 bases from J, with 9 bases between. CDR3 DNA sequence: TGTGCCAGCAGCCAATCTGACTCCGGCTATGGCTACACCTTC. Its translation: CASSQSDSGYGYTF.

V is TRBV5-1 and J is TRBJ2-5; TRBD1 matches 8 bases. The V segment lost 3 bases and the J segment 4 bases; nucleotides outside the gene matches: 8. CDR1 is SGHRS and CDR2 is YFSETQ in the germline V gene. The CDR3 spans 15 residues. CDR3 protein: CASSSTDRGGETQYF. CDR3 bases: TGCGCCAGCAGCTCCACCGACAGGGGCGGAGAGACCCAGTACTTC.

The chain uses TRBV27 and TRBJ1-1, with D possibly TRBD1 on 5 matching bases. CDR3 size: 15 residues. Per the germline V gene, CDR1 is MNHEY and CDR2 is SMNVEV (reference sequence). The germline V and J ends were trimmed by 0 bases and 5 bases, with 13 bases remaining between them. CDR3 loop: CASSLSLAGDTEAFF. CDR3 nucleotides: TGTGCCAGCAGTTTATCGTTGGCGGGGGATACTGAAGCTTTCTTT.

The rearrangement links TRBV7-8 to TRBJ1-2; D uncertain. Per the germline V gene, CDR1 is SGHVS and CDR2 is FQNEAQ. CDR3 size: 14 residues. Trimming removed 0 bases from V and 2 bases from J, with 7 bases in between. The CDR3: CASSLATVNYGYTF. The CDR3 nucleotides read TGTGCCAGCAGCTTAGCTACGGTAAACTATGGCTACACCTTC.

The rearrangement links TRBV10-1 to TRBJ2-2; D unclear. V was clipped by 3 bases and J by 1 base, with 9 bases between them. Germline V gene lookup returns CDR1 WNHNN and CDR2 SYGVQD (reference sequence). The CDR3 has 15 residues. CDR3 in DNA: TGCGCCAGCAGTGACAACATCTTGAACACCGGGGAGCTGTTTTTT. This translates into CASSDNILNTGELFF.

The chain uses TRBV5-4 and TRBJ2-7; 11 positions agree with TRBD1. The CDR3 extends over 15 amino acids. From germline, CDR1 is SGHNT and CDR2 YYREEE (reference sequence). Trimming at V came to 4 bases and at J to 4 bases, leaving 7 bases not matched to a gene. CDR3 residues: CASSPGQGETYEQYF. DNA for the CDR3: TGTGCCAGCAGCCCGGGACAGGGGGAGACGTACGAGCAGTACTTC.

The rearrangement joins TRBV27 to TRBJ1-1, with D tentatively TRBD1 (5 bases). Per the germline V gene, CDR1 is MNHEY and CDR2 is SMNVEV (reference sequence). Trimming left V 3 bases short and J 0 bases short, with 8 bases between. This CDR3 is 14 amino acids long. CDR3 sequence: CASSLRGLNTEAFF. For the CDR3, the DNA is TGTGCCAGCAGTTTGCGGGGGTTGAACACTGAAGCTTTCTTT.

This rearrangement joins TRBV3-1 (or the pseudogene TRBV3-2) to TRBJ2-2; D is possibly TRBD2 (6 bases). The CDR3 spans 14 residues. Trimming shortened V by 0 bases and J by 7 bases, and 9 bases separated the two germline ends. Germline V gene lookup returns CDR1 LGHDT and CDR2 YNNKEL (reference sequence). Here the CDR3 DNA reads TGTGCCAGCAGCCAAGACGCGGGGCGCGGGGAGCTGTTTTTT. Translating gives CASSQDAGRGELFF.

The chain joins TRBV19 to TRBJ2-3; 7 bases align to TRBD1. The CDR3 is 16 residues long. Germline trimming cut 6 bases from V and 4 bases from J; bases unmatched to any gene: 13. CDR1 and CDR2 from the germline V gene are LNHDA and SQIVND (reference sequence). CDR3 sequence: CASRTLYRGEADTQYF. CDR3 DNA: TGTGCCAGTAGAACACTCTACAGGGGTGAGGCAGATACGCAGTATTTT.

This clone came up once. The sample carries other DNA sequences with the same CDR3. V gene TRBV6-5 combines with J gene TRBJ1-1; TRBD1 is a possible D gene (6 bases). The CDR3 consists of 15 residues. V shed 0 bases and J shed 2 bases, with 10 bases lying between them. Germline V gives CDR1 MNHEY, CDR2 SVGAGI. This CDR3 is CASSYSRGLNTEAFF. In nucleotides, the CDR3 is TGTGCCAGCAGTTACTCCAGGGGCCTTAACACTGAAGCTTTCTTT.

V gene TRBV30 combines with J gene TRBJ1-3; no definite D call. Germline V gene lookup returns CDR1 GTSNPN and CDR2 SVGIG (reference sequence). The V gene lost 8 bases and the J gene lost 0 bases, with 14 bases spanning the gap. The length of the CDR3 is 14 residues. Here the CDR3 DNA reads TGTGCCGGTAAACAGACGTCCTCTGGAAACACCATATATTTT. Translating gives CAGKQTSSGNTIYF. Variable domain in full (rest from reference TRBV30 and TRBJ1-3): SQTIHQWPATLVQPVGSPLSLECTVEGTSNPNLYWYRQAAGRGLQLLFYSVGIGQISSEVPQNLSASRPQDRQFILSSKKLLLSDSGFYLCAGKQTSSGNTIYFGEGSWLTVV.

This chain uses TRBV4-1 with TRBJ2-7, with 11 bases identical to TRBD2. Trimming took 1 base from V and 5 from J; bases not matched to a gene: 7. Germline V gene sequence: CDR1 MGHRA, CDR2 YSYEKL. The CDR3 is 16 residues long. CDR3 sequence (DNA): TGCGCCAGCAGCCAAGCTCGACTAGCGGGAACGGACGAGCAGTACTTC. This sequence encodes CASSQARLAGTDEQYF.

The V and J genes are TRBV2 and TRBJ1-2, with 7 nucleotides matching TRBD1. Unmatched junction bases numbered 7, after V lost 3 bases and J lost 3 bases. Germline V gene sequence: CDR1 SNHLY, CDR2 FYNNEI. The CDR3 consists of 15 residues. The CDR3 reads CASSETGRIYYGYTF. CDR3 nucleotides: TGTGCCAGCAGTGAGACAGGGAGGATATACTATGGCTACACCTTC.

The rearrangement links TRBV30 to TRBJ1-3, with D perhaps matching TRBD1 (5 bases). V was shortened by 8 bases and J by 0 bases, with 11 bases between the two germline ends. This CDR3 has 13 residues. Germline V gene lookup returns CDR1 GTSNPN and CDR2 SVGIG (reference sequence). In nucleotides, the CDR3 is TGTGCCAGGGGACGGTCCTCTGGAAACACCATATATTTT. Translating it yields CARGRSSGNTIYF.

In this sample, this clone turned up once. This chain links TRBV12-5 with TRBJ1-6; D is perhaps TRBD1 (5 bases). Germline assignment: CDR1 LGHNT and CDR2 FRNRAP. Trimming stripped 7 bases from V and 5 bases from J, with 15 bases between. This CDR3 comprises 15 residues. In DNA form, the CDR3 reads TGTGCTAGTGCCAACCCAGGGAAGGATAATTCACCCCTCCACTTT. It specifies CASANPGKDNSPLHF.

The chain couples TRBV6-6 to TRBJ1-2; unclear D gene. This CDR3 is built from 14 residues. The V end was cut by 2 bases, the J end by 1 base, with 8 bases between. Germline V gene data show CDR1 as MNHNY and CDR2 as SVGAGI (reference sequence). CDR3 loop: CASSYRESNYGYTF. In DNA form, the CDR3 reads TGTGCCAGCAGTTACAGAGAAAGTAACTATGGCTACACCTTC.

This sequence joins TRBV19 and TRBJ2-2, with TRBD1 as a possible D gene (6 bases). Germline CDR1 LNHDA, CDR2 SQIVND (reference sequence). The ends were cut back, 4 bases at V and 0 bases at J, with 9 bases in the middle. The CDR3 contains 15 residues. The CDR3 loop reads CASSTGATNTGELFF. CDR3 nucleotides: TGTGCCAGTAGTACAGGGGCAACGAACACCGGGGAGCTGTTTTTT.